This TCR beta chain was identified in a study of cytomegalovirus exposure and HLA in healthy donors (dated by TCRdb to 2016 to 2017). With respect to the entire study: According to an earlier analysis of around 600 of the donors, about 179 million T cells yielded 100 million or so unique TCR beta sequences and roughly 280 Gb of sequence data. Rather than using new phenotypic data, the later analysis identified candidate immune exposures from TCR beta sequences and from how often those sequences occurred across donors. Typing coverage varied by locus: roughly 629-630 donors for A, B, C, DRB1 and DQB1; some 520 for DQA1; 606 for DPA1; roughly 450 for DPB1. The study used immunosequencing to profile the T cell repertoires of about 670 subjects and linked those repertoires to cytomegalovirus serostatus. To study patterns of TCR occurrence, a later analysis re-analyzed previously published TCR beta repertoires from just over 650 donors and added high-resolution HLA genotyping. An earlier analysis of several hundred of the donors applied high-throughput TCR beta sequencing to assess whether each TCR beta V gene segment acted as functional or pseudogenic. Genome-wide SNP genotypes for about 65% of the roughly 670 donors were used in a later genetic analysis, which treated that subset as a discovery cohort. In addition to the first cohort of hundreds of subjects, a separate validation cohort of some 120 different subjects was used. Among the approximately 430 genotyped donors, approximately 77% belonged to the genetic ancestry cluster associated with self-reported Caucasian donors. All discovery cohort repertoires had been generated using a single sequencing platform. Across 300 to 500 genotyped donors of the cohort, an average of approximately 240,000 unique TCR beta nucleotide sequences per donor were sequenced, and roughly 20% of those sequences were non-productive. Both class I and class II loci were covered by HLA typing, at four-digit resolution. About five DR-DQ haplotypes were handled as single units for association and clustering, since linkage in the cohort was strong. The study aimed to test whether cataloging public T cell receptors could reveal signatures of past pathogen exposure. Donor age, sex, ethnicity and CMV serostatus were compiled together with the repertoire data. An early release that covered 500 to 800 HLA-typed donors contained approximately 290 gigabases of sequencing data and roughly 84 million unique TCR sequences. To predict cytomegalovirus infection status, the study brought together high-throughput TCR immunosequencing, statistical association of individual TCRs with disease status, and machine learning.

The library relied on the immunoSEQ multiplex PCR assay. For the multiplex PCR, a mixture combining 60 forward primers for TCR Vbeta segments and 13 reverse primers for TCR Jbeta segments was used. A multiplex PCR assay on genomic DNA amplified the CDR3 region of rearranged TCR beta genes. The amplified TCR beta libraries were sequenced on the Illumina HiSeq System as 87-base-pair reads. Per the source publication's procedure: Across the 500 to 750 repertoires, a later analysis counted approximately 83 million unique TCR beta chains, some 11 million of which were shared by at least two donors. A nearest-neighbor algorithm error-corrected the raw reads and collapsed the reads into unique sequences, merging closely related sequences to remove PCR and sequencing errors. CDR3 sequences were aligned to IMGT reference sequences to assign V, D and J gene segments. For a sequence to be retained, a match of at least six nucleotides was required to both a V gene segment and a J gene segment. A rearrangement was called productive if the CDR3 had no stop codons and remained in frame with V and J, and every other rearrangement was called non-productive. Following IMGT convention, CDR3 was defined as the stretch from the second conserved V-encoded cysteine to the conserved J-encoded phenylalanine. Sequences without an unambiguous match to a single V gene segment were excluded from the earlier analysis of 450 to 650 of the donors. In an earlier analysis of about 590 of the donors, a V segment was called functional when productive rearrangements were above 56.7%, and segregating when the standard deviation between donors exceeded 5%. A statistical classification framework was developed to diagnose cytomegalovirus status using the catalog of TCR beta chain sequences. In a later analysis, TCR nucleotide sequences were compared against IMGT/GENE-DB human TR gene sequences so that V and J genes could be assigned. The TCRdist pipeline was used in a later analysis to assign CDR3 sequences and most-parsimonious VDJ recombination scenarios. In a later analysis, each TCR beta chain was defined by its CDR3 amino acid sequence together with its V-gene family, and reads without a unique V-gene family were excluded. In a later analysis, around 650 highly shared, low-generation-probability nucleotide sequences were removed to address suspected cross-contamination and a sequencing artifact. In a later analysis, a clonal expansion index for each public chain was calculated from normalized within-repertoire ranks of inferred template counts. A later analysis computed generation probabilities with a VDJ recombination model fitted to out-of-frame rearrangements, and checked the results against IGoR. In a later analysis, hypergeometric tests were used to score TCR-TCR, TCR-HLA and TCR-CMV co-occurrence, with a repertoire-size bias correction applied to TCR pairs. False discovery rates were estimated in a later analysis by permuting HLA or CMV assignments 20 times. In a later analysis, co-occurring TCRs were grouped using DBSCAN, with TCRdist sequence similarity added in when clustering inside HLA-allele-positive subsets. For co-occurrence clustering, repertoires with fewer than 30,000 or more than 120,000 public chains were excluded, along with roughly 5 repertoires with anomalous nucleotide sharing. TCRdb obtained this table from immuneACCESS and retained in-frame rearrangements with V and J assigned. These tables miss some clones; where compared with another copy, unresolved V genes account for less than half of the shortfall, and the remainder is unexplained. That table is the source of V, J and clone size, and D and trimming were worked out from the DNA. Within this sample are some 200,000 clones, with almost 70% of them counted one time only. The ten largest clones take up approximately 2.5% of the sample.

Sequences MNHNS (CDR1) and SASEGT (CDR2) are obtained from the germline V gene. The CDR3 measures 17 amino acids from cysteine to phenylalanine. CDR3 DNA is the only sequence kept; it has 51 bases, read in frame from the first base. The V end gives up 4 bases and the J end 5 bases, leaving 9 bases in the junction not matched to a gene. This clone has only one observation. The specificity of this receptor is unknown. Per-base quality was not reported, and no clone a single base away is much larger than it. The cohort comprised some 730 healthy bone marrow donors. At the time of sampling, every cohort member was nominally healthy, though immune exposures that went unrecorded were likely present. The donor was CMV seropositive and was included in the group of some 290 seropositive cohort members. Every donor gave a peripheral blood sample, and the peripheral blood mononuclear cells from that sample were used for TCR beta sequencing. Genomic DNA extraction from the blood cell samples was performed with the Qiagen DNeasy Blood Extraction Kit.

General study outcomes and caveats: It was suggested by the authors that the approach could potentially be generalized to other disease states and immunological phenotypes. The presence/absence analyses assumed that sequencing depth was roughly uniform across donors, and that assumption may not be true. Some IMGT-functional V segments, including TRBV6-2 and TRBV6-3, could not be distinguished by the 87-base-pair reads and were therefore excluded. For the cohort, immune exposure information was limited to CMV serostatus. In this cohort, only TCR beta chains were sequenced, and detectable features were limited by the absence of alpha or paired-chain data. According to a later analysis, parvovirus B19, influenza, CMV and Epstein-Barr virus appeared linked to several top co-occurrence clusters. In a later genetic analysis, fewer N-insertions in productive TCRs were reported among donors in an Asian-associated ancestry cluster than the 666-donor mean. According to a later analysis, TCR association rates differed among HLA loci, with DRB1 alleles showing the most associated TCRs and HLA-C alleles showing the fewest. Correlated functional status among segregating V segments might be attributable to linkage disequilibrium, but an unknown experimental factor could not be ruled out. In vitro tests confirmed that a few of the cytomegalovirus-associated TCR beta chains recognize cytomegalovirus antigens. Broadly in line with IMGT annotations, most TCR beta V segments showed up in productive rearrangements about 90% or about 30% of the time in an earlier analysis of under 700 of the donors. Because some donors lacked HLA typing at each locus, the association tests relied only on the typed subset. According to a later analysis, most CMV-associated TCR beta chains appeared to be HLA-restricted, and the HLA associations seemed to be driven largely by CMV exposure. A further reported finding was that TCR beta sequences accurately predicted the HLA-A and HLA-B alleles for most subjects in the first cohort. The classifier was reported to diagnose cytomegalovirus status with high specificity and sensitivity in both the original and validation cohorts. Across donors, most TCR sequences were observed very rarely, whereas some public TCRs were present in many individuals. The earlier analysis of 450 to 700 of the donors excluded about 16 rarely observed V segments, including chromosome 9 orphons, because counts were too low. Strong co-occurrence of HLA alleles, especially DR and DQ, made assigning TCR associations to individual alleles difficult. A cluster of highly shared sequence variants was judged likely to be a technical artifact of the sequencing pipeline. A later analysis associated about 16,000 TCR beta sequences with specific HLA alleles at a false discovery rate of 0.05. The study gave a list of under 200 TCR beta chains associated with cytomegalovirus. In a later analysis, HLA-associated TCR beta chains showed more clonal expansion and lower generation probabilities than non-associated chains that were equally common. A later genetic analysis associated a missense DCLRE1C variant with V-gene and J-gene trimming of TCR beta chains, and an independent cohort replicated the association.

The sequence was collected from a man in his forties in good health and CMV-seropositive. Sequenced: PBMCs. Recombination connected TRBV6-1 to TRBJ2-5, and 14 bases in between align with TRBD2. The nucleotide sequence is TGTGCCAGCAGTGGACACGGACTAGCGGGGGGATTTGAGACCCAGTACTTC. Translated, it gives CASSGHGLAGGFETQYF.